This T cell receptor (beta chain) stems from a study of beta chain features in type 1 diabetes. Expressed TCRB transcripts were sequenced because the isolated RNA had all been reverse transcribed beforehand. Measured with immunoSEQ multiplex PCR; TCRdb has only the in-frame clones, and not every one. The sample holds about 340,000 clones, approximately 12% seen once. The V and J ends lost 2 bases and 1 base respectively, with 15 bases between them. Looked up from germline, CDR1 is SGHTA and CDR2 is FQGNSA. CDR3 length: 17 amino acids. CD45RO/CCR7/CD25/CD127/CD95/CD27 separated CD4+ naive, central memory, regulatory and stem cell-like memory cells by sorting. With regard to this clone: Its target is not known.

Study-level results: The VDJ junctions of type 1 diabetes patients carried fewer insertions and more deletions. Type 1 diabetes patients had TCRB CDR3s that were shorter (moderately but significantly so) in all four CD4+ subsets. TCRB repertoires of naive, central memory and Treg cells appeared more similar among patients than among healthy donors.

The sequenced sample was naive CD4+ T cells from blood. This chain joins TRBV7-2 and TRBJ1-5, with a possible D match to TRBD1 (5 bases). The receptor's source is a woman aged 18-29 years with type 1 diabetes. CDR3 protein: CASSLFVRGLSNQPQHF. The CDR3 nucleotides are TGTGCCAGCAGCTTATTCGTGCGGGGACTGAGCAATCAGCCCCAGCATTTT.